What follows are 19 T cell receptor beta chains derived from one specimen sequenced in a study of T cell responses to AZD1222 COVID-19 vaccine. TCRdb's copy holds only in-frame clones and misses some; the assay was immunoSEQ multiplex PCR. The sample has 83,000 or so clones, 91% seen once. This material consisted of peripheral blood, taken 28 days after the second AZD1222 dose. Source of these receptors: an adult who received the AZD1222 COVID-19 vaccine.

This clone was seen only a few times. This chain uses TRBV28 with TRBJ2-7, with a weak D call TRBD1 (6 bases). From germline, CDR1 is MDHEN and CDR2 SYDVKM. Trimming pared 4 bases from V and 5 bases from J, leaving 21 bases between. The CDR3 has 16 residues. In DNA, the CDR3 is TGTGCCAGCAGTTACCAATTATACGGGACAAATCACGAGCAGTACTTC. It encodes CASSYQLYGTNHEQYF.

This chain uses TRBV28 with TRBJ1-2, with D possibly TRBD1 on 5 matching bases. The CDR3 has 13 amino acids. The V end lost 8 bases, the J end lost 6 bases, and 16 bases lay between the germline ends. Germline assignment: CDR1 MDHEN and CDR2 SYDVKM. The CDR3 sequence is CASFPRDLNGYTF. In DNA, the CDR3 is TGTGCCAGCTTTCCCCGGGACCTTAATGGCTACACCTTC.

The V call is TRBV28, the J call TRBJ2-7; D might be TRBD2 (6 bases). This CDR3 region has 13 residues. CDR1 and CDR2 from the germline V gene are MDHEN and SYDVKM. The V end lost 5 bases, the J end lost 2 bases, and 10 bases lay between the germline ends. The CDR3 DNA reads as TGTGCCAGCAGTCCGGGAGCTCCCTACGAGCAGTACTTC. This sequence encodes CASSPGAPYEQYF.

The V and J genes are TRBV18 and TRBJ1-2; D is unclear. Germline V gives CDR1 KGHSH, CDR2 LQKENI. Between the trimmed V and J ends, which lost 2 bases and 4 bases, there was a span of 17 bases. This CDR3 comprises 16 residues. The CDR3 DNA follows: TGTGCCAGCTCACCAGAATTCAGTCAGTCAGCCTATGGCTACACCTTC. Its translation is CASSPEFSQSAYGYTF.

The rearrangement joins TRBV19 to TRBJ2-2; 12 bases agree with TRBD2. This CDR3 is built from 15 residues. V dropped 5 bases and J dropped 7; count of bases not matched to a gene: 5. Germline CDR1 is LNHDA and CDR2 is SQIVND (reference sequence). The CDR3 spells CASSFGLAGLGELFF. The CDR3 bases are TGTGCCAGTAGTTTTGGACTAGCGGGACTCGGGGAGCTGTTTTTT. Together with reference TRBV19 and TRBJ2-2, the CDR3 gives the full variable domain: DGGITQSPKYLFRKEGQNVTLSCEQNLNHDAMYWYRQDPGQGLRLIYYSQIVNDFQKGDIAEGYSVSREKKESFPLTVTSAQKNPTAFYLCASSFGLAGLGELFFGEGSRLTVL.

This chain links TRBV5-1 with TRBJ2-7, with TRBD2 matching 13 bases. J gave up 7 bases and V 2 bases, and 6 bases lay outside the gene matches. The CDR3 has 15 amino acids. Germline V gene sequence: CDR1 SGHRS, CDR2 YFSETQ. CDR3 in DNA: TGCGCCAGCAGCTTAACTAGCGGGAGGGCCAAGGAGCAGTACTTC. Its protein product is CASSLTSGRAKEQYF.

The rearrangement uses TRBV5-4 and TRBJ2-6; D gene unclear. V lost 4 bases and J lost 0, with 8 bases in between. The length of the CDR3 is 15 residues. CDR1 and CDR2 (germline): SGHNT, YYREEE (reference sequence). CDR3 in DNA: TGTGCCAGCAGCCCATGGCCCTCTGGGGCCAACGTCCTGACTTTC. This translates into CASSPWPSGANVLTF.

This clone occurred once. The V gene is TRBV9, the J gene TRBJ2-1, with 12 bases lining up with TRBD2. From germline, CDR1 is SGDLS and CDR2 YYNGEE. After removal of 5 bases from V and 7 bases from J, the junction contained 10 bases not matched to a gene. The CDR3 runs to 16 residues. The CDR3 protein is CASSHQTSGSQNEQFF. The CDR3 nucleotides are TGTGCCAGCAGTCACCAGACTAGCGGGAGTCAGAATGAGCAGTTCTTC. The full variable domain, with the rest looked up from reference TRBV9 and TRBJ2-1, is DSGVTQTPKHLITATGQRVTLRCSPRSGDLSVYWYQQSLDQGLQFLIQYYNGEERAKGNILERFSAQQFPDLHSELNLSSLELGDSALYFCASSHQTSGSQNEQFFGPGTRLTVL.

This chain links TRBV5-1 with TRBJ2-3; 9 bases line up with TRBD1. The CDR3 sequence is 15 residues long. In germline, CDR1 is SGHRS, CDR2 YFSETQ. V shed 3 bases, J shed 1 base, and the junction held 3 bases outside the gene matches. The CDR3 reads CASSSRTGGTDTQYF. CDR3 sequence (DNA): TGCGCCAGCAGCTCAAGGACAGGGGGCACAGATACGCAGTATTTT.

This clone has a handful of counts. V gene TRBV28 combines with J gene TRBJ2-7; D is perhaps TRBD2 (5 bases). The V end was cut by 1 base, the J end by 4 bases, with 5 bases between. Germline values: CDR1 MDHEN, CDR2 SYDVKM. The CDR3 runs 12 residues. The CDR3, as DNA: TGTGCCAGCAGTTTATTAGCGTACGAGCAGTACTTC. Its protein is CASSLLAYEQYF.

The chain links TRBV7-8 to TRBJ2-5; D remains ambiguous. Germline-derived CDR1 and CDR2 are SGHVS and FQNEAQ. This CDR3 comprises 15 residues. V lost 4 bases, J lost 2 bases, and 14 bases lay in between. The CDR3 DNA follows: TGTGCCAGCAGCTCTAAACTCGGGCCACAAGAGACCCAGTACTTC. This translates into CASSSKLGPQETQYF.

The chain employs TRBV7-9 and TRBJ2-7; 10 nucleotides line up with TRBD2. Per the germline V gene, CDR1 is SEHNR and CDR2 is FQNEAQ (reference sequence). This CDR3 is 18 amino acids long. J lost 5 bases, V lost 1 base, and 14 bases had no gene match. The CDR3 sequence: CASSLEGLAGVSGDEQYF. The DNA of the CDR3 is TGTGCCAGCAGCTTAGAAGGGCTAGCGGGAGTCTCGGGTGACGAGCAGTACTTC.

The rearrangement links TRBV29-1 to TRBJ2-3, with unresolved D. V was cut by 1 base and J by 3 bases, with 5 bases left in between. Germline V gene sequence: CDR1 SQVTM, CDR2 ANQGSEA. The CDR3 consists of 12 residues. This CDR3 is CSVEAGTDTQYF. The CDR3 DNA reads TGCAGCGTTGAAGCGGGTACAGATACGCAGTATTTT.

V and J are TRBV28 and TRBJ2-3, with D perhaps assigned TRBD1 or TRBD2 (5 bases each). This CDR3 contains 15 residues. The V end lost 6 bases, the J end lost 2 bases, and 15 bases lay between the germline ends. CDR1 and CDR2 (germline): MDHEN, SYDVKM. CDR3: CASSLRDGFTDTQYF. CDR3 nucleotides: TGTGCCAGCAGCCTAAGGGACGGATTCACAGATACGCAGTATTTT.

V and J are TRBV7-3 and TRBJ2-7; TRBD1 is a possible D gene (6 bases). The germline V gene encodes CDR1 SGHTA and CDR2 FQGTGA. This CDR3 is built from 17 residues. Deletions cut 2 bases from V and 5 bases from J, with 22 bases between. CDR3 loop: CASSLQRVGQPYDEQYF. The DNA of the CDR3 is TGTGCCAGCAGCTTACAGAGAGTCGGACAGCCTTATGACGAGCAGTACTTC.

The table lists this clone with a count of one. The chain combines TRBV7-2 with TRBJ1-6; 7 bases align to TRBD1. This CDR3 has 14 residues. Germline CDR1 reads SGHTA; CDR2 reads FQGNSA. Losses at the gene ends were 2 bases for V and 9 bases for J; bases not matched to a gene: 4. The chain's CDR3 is CASSLQGVFSPLHF. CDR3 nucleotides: TGTGCCAGCAGCTTACAGGGGGTTTTTTCACCCCTCCACTTT. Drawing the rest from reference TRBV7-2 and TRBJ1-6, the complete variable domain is GAGVSQSPSNKVTEKGKDVELRCDPISGHTALYWYRQSLGQGLEFLIYFQGNSAPDKSGLPSDRFSAERTGGSVSTLTIQRTQQEDSAVYLCASSLQGVFSPLHFGNGTRLTVT.

CDR3 sequence reads: CASRSHGNYEQYF. The CDR3 DNA follows: TGTGCCAGCAGGTCCCACGGTAACTACGAGCAGTACTTC. The chain links TRBV2 to TRBJ2-7; unclear D gene. The V end was cut by 6 bases, the J end by 3 bases, with 12 bases between. The V gene's germline CDR1 is SNHLY and CDR2 FYNNEI. The CDR3 is made up of 13 amino acids.

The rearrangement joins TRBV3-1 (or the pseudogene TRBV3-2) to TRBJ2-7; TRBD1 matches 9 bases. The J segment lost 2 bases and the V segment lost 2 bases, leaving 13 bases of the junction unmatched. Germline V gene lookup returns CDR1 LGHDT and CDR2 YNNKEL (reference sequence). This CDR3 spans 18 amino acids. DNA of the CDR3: TGTGCCAGCAGCCAATATATACTCCGGGACAGGGTCCCCTACGAGCAGTACTTC. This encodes CASSQYILRDRVPYEQYF.

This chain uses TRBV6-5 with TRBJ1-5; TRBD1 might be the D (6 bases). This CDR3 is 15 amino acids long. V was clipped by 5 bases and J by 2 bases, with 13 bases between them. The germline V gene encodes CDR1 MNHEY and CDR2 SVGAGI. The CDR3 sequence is CASSREGGGNQPQHF. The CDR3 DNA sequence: TGTGCCAGCAGTCGAGAGGGGGGCGGCAATCAGCCCCAGCATTTT.